One sample yielded the 2 T cell receptor beta chains listed below, sequenced in a study of regulatory T cells in long-lasting Graves disease. iRepertoire HTBI primers and Arm-PCR of CDR3 regions built TCR beta libraries. TCRdb reanalysed the multiplex PCR reads using MiXCR and keeps one entry per CDR3 protein. In the table there are around 320,000 distinct CDR3 sequences, roughly 17% of which are singletons. Time point given: newly diagnosed GD, antithyroid drugs for less than 3 months. The TCR library was made from RNA that had been extracted from PBMCs in TRIzol. These sequences were also reported in another study, on T cells in Graves' hyperthyroidism and ophthalmopathy.

The starting material was peripheral blood mononuclear cells (PBMCs), obtained at new diagnosis, from a patient treated with antithyroid drugs. The source of these receptors is a man aged 40-55 years with Graves disease.

This clonotype was recorded a few times. The rearrangement uses TRBV30 and TRBJ2-7; D gene uncertain. Trimming cost V 2 bases and J 5 bases, with 10 bases left between them. The CDR3 runs to 12 residues. CDR1 and CDR2 from the germline V gene are GTSNPN and SVGIG (reference sequence). This chain's CDR3 is CAWSTPSNEQYF. Here the CDR3 DNA reads TGTGCCTGGAGTACCCCTTCCAACGAGCAGTACTTC.

This clonotype was observed at least ten times. The chain couples TRBV27 to TRBJ1-1; D remains unclear. Trimming took 6 bases from V and 1 from J, leaving 15 bases between them. The CDR3 extends over 15 amino acids. CDR1 and CDR2 from the germline V gene are MNHEY and SMNVEV (reference sequence). The CDR3 DNA follows: TGTGCCAGCAGAAACTACGGGCCTCCGAACACTGAAGCTTTCTTT. Protein product: CASRNYGPPNTEAFF.